This T cell receptor beta chain is drawn from a study of blood T cell repertoires in COVID-19. The germline V and J ends were trimmed by 1 base and 0 bases, with 10 bases remaining between them. The CDR3 is 15 residues long. Germline V gene data show CDR1 as MGHRA and CDR2 as YSYEKL. In the source study's methods: The authors estimated nucleated cell counts from reference gene primer amplification. Clones were sequenced by immunoSEQ multiplex PCR, and TCRdb holds only the in-frame ones, with some missing. Clone size and V and J calls were adopted from that table, with D and trimming inferred from the DNA. The sample holds some 220,000 clones, approximately 81% seen once.

The chain is built from TRBV4-1 and TRBJ2-7; no firm D call. The material sequenced was peripheral blood. The sequence was obtained from a woman at least 80 years old with active or convalescent COVID-19. The CDR3 loop is CASSQGLLSSYEQYF. The CDR3 nucleotides read TGCGCCAGCAGCCAAGGACTTCTGAGCTCCTACGAGCAGTACTTC.